The rows below give T cell receptor beta chains drawn from one sample of a study of shared clonotypes between healthy human individuals. Sequencing was performed with immunoSEQ multiplex PCR; in TCRdb, only in-frame clones are kept and a portion is missing. This repertoire shows around 2.5 million clones, 80% to 95% found once; its top ten account for approximately 0.36%. The sequencing sample was made of naive CD4+ T cells from PBMCs. The source of these receptors is a man younger than 30 in good health. Some clones in this sample may be carry-over from other donors' samples. Both conserved end residues are part of each CDR3. The D gene is left open where the match is weak. The listing skips clone size in some rows; elsewhere it reads once, few, many or a size class.

size,length,D,V,J,DNA,CDR3
once,14,-,TRBV4-2,TRBJ1-3,TGTGCCAGCAGCCACGTCGGGCAGGCAAACACCATATATTTT,CASSHVGQANTIYF
few,13,-,TRBV30,TRBJ1-4,TGTGCCTGGAGTGCCGGGCCTAATGAAAAACTGTTTTTT,CAWSAGPNEKLFF
-,12,-,TRBV25-1,TRBJ1-3,TGTGCCAGCAGTGCCAGTGGAAACACCATATATTTT,CASSASGNTIYF
-,16,-,TRBV9,TRBJ2-6,TGTGCCAGCAGCGTTATCCCTGACTCTGGGGCCAACGTCCTGACTTTC,CASSVIPDSGANVLTF
-,16,-,TRBV28,TRBJ1-6,TGTGCCAGCAGAAGCCTAGGAAGATCCTATAATTCACCCCTCCACTTT,CASRSLGRSYNSPLHF
-,13,TRBD1,TRBV15,TRBJ1-2,TGTGCCACCAGTCCGGACAGGAACTATGGCTACACCTTC,CATSPDRNYGYTF
-,14,-,TRBV2,TRBJ2-2,TGTGCCAGCAGGGGAGACGGGAACACCGGGGAGCTGTTTTTT,CASRGDGNTGELFF
-,14,-,TRBV29-1,TRBJ2-3,TGCAGCGTTGACCCCACCGCGGGTCGAGATACGCAGTATTTT,CSVDPTAGRDTQYF
-,12,-,TRBV15,TRBJ2-2,TGTGCCACCAGCTGGGACACCGGGGAGCTGTTTTTT,CATSWDTGELFF
-,14,-,TRBV7-2,TRBJ2-7,TGTGCCAGCAGCTCCTGGGGGACCGACTACGAGCAGTACTTC,CASSSWGTDYEQYF
-,12,-,TRBV29-1,TRBJ2-7,TGCAGCGTGTGGGCCAGCTCCTACGAGCAGTACTTC,CSVWASSYEQYF
-,13,-,TRBV7-9,TRBJ2-3,TGTGCCAGCAGCTTACAGTCAGGAGATACGCAGTATTTT,CASSLQSGDTQYF
-,15,-,TRBV10-3,TRBJ2-3,TGTGCCATCAGTGAGTCGCGGGCCTCAGGGGATACGCAGTATTTT,CAISESRASGDTQYF
-,14,-,TRBV9,TRBJ2-1,TGTGCCAGCAGCGTAACTCCCCAAGAAGGTGAGCAGTTCTTC,CASSVTPQEGEQFF
-,18,TRBD2,TRBV6-1,TRBJ2-1,TGTGCCAGCAGTGCCCTTGGGAGGGCGGGAGTTTCCTACAATGAGCAGTTCTTC,CASSALGRAGVSYNEQFF
once,18,TRBD2,TRBV19,TRBJ2-1,TGTGCCAGTAGTCCGGAGACTAGCGGGGCGGCAGGTTACAATGAGCAGTTCTTC,CASSPETSGAAGYNEQFF
-,12,-,TRBV11-2,TRBJ2-2,TGTGCCAGCAGCCGCAGCTCCGGGGAGCTGTTTTTT,CASSRSSGELFF
-,12,-,TRBV15,TRBJ2-7,TGTGCCACCAGCAGAGGGCTCTACGAGCAGTACTTC,CATSRGLYEQYF
-,20,TRBD2,TRBV5-1,TRBJ2-5,TGCGCCAGCAGCCCGGAGGGACTAGCGGGAGTGGGGGACACCAAAGAGACCCAGTACTTC,CASSPEGLAGVGDTKETQYF
-,20,TRBD2,TRBV23-1,TRBJ2-1,TGCGCCAGCACCCCCGAGGGGGGCGGCAGCGGGGGGCGCGACGACAATGAGCAGTTCTTC,CASTPEGGGSGGRDDNEQFF
few,14,-,TRBV29-1,TRBJ1-1,TGCAGCTCAAAACCCGACAGGTTGAACACTGAAGCTTTCTTT,CSSKPDRLNTEAFF
-,14,-,TRBV7-2,TRBJ1-1,TGTGCCAGCAGCTTACAGACAGGGAACACTGAAGCTTTCTTT,CASSLQTGNTEAFF
-,16,-,TRBV28,TRBJ1-2,TGTGCCAGCAGTCCCGTAGGGTCTCTAGGTGCATATGGCTACACCTTC,CASSPVGSLGAYGYTF
-,15,-,TRBV30,TRBJ1-3,TGTGCCTGGAGGGGAGGGATATTTCCTGGAAACACCATATATTTT,CAWRGGIFPGNTIYF
-,14,-,TRBV6-1,TRBJ2-1,TGTGCCAGCAGTGAGTCCGGGGCGGCTGATGAGCAGTTCTTC,CASSESGAADEQFF
-,13,-,TRBV5-1,TRBJ2-1,TGCGCCAGCAGCCCCGAAAGCACCAATGAGCAGTTCTTC,CASSPESTNEQFF
-,13,-,TRBV5-1,TRBJ2-7,TGCGCCAGCAGCTTGGGCCCGGGAAACGAGCAGTACTTC,CASSLGPGNEQYF
-,15,-,TRBV5-1,TRBJ2-2,TGCGCCAGCAGCGCGGGGACAACGAACACCGGGGAGCTGTTTTTT,CASSAGTTNTGELFF
once,14,-,TRBV6-6,TRBJ1-1,TGTGCCAGCAGTCTTTGGGGACTGAACACTGAAGTTTTCTTT,CASSLWGLNTEVFF
-,15,-,TRBV7-9,TRBJ2-7,TGTGCCAGCAGCTTTCCCTTGGGGCACTCCTACGAGCAGTACTTC,CASSFPLGHSYEQYF
-,15,-,TRBV7-2,TRBJ2-1,TGTGCCAGCAGCCCCCCCCCGGGACTCTACAATGAGCAGTTCTTC,CASSPPPGLYNEQFF
-,18,-,TRBV21-1,TRBJ2-3,TGTGCCAGCAGGGGGGGACTTTGCGGGAGGGAACTCACAGATACGCAGTATTTT,CASRGGLCGRELTDTQYF
-,15,TRBD2,TRBV2,TRBJ2-1,TGTGCCAGCAGTGAAGGCGGCGGGAGGGTCCCTGAGCAGTTCTTC,CASSEGGGRVPEQFF
-,12,-,TRBV27,TRBJ2-2,TGTGCCAGCGGCTCCCGGGGGTGGGAGCTGTTTTTT,CASGSRGWELFF
-,15,-,TRBV29-1,TRBJ1-4,TGCAGCGCTCGGACAGCCAGTGCAACTAATGAAAAACTGTTTTTT,CSARTASATNEKLFF
-,14,-,TRBV6-1,TRBJ1-3,TGTGCCAGCAGGCTTCAGGGAAGTGGAAACACCATATATTTT,CASRLQGSGNTIYF
-,13,TRBD1,TRBV6-1,TRBJ1-1,TGTGCCAGCATAAGCTACAGGGGCACTGAAGCTTTCTTT,CASISYRGTEAFF
-,14,-,TRBV11-2,TRBJ1-2,TGTGCCAGCAGCTTAGGGGGCCCAGCCTATGGCTACACCTTC,CASSLGGPAYGYTF
-,14,-,TRBV10-3,TRBJ1-5,TGTGCCATCAGTGACAGGGAGGGCTTTCAGCCCCAGCATTTT,CAISDREGFQPQHF
-,16,-,TRBV28,TRBJ2-2,TGTGCCAGCAGTCCCCCGCTCCGGAGGGTCACCGGGGAGCTGTTTTTT,CASSPPLRRVTGELFF
-,13,-,TRBV4-3,TRBJ1-1,TGCGCCAGCAGCCAAGATCGGAATACTGAAGCTTTCTTT,CASSQDRNTEAFF
-,13,-,TRBV28,TRBJ2-7,TGTGCCAGCAGTTTCGGGAGTACCTACGAGCAGTACTTC,CASSFGSTYEQYF
-,16,-,TRBV9,TRBJ2-5,TGTGCCAGCAGCGGAGCCCTTCGACGCTCCCAAGAGACCCAGTACTTC,CASSGALRRSQETQYF
-,9,-,TRBV21-1,TRBJ1-1,TGTGCCAGCAGCAATAGGGGGTTCTTT,CASSNRGFF
-,12,-,TRBV19,TRBJ1-5,TGTGCCAGTGTGGGGGGCAATCAGCCCCAGCATTTT,CASVGGNQPQHF